The 20 T cell receptor beta chains reported below all come from one sample, sequenced in a study of low-dose radiotherapy and immunotherapy resistance in tumors. The time point denotes: before trial treatment. Gene-specific TRAV and TRBV primers were used for first-strand cDNA, covering alpha and beta chains. TCR amplification involved 20 PCR cycles with a constant-region primer and V-primer adapter. TCRdb recomputed calls from the reads with MiXCR, one row per CDR3 protein. The profile covers 64,000 or so distinct CDR3 sequences, with around 27% appearing a single time and approximately 7% taken by the ten largest. The starting material was PBMCs, obtained before treatment. The receptors originated from a male donor with rectosigmoid adenocarcinoma.

This rearrangement joins TRBV5-6 to TRBJ2-7; 10 bases align to TRBD2. With 4 bases clipped from V and 6 bases from J, the junction kept 4 bases outside the gene matches. From germline, CDR1 is SGHDT and CDR2 YYEEEE. The CDR3 is made up of 13 amino acids. The CDR3: CASSLSGRSEQYF. The CDR3 nucleotides are TGTGCCAGCAGCCTTAGCGGGAGGAGCGAGCAGTACTTC.

This clonotype was seen ten or more times. The V gene is TRBV28, the J gene TRBJ1-5; D gene ambiguous. There are 13 residues in the CDR3. The V gene's germline CDR1 is MDHEN and CDR2 SYDVKM. Trimming stripped 4 bases from V and 2 bases from J, with 6 bases between. The CDR3 DNA sequence: TGTGCCAGCAGTTGGGATGGCAATCAGCCCCAGCATTTT. Translating it yields CASSWDGNQPQHF.

Points on this clonotype: This sequence may be a read error, since a much larger clone differs from it by one base. The CDR3 spells CASSYGQGHIQYF. The CDR3 DNA reads TGTGCCAGCAGTTACGGGCAGGGGCATATTCAGTACTTC. This sequence joins TRBV6-5 and TRBJ2-4, with a weak D call TRBD1 (6 bases). Trimming removed 2 bases from V and 10 bases from J, with 12 bases in between. The CDR3 consists of 13 residues. Germline CDR1 and CDR2: MNHEY and SVGAGI.

This clonotype was seen ten or more times. The chain is built from TRBV9 and TRBJ2-2, with TRBD1 matching 7 bases. The CDR3 is 17 amino acids. CDR1 SGDLS and CDR2 YYNGEE come from the germline V gene. V shed 1 base, J shed 3 bases, and the junction held 9 bases outside the gene matches. The chain's CDR3 is CASSVQSTGADTGELFF. DNA of the CDR3: TGTGCCAGCAGCGTACAGTCTACAGGGGCGGACACCGGGGAGCTGTTTTTT.

This clonotype was counted a single time. A much larger clone differs by one base, so this may be a read error. The chain employs TRBV28 and TRBJ2-1; D perhaps matches TRBD1 (5 bases). Deletions cut 5 bases from V and 10 bases from J, with 9 bases between. The CDR3 covers 11 residues. The germline V gene encodes CDR1 MDHEN and CDR2 SYDVKM. CDR3 bases: TGTGCCAGCAGTGGACAAAACGAGCAGTTCTTC. It codes for CASSGQNEQFF.

This clonotype was recorded a few times. The rearrangement joins TRBV7-3 to TRBJ2-3, with D possibly matching TRBD1 (5 bases). CDR1 and CDR2 from the germline V gene are SGHTA and FQGTGA. V lost 4 bases and J lost 6, with 14 bases in between. This CDR3 region has 14 residues. The CDR3 DNA sequence: TGTGCCAGCAGCTCAGGACACCTGGTTGATACGCAGTATTTT. Translation gives CASSSGHLVDTQYF. The variable domain in full, completed from reference TRBV7-3 and TRBJ2-3, reads GAGVSQTPSNKVTEKGKYVELRCDPISGHTALYWYRQSLGQGPEFLIYFQGTGAADDSGLPNDRFFAVRPEGSVSTLKIQRTERGDSAVYLCASSSGHLVDTQYFGPGTRLTVL.

Points on this clonotype: Germline is not matched at one junction end, which may reflect a read error. This sequence joins TRBV7-9 and TRBJ2-1; 13 nucleotides align to TRBD2. Germline V gene sequence: CDR1 SEHNR, CDR2 FQNEAQ (reference sequence). The CDR3 loop spans 13 amino acids. The CDR3 region is CASGFGTSGMPPF. In DNA, the CDR3 is TGTGCCAGCGGATTTGGGACTAGCGGGATGCCGCCCTTC.

CDR3 in DNA: TGTGCCAGCAGTGAAGGTGCGTCCCTTTTATCCTACGAGCAGTACTTC. Protein: CASSEGASLLSYEQYF. The chain joins TRBV6-6 to TRBJ2-7; unclear D gene. The germline V gene has CDR1 MNHNY and CDR2 SVGAGI (reference sequence). The CDR3 has 16 residues. V lost 5 bases, J lost 1 base, and 18 bases lay in between.

This chain links TRBV7-8 with TRBJ2-5; 7 positions match TRBD2. The CDR3 loop spans 15 amino acids. Germline values: CDR1 SGHVS, CDR2 FQNEAQ. V lost 6 bases and J lost 7; bases outside the gene matches: 14. The CDR3: CASSFMGTRGGTQYF. CDR3 bases: TGTGCCAGCAGTTTCATGGGAACCCGCGGGGGGACCCAGTACTTC.

The rearrangement uses TRBV11-2 and TRBJ2-3; D might be TRBD1 (5 bases). CDR3 length: 18 residues. Trimming removed 2 bases at V and 2 bases at J, with 20 bases between. The germline V gene has CDR1 SGHAT and CDR2 FQNNGV. The CDR3 nucleotides read TGTGCCAGCAGCTTAAATCCTAACCAACTCAGGGACACAGATACGCAGTATTTT. Its protein product is CASSLNPNQLRDTDTQYF.

On this clonotype itself: A read error is likely here: a far larger clone is one base away. The chain is built from TRBV7-8 and TRBJ1-6, with TRBD1 as a possible D gene (5 bases). Germline CDR1 reads SGHVS; CDR2 reads FQNEAQ. The CDR3 is made up of 13 amino acids. The CDR3 DNA follows: TGTGCCAGCAGCCTGGGACCCTCCTCACCCCCCCACTTT. Protein: CASSLGPSSPPHF.

At least ten counts were recorded for this clonotype. CDR3 in DNA: TGTGCCAGCAGTTACCGGTTGATAACCCTCAGGACAGGGACTGAAGCTTTCTTT. Its protein is CASSYRLITLRTGTEAFF. The chain employs TRBV6-5 and TRBJ1-1, with 8 bases fitting TRBD1. The J segment lost 5 bases and the V segment lost 2 bases, leaving 16 bases of the junction unmatched. Per germline, CDR1 MNHEY and CDR2 SVGAGI. The CDR3 is made up of 18 amino acids.

Many counts were recorded for this clonotype. The V and J genes are TRBV5-1 and TRBJ2-1, with TRBD2 matching 7 bases. The CDR3 has 16 amino acids. CDR1 is SGHRS and CDR2 is YFSETQ in the germline V gene. V lost 4 bases and J lost 2; bases outside the gene matches: 9. The CDR3 loop is CASSLNSGTTYNEQFF. The CDR3 DNA sequence: TGCGCCAGCAGCCTGAACTCCGGGACTACCTACAATGAGCAGTTCTTC.

This clonotype was seen a handful of times. The CDR3 reads CASSPPLGTGALFYGYTF. CDR3 coding DNA: TGTGCCAGCAGCCCACCACTCGGGACAGGGGCCCTATTCTATGGCTACACCTTC. The V gene is TRBV13, the J gene TRBJ1-2, with 10 bases that match TRBD1. The CDR3 totals 18 residues. Germline loops: CDR1 PRHDT, CDR2 FYEKMQ (reference sequence). Trimming cost V 5 bases and J 4 bases; bases outside gene matches: 16.

The table lists this clonotype with many counts. The rearrangement joins TRBV7-2 to TRBJ1-4; 9 bases are a match to TRBD1. The germline gives CDR1 SGHTA, CDR2 FQGNSA. CDR3 size: 13 residues. The V segment lost 5 bases and the J segment 7 bases; nucleotides outside the gene matches: 2. DNA of the CDR3: TGTGCCAGCAGCCTGGGACAGGGTGAAAAACTGTTTTTT. Amino acid sequence: CASSLGQGEKLFF.

This rearrangement joins TRBV6-2 or TRBV6-3 to TRBJ2-7; D is possibly TRBD1 (8 bases). V was trimmed by 6 bases and J by 6 bases, leaving 21 bases between them. Germline V CDR1 and CDR2: MNHEY, SVGEGT. The CDR3 is made up of 15 amino acids. The CDR3 is CASSTGGQGVGEQYF. CDR3 coding DNA: TGTGCCAGCAGCACGGGAGGACAGGGAGTGGGCGAGCAGTACTTC.

This clonotype was observed many times. The J gene is TRBJ2-1, the V gene TRBV7-6, with D unclear. CDR3 length: 13 residues. Germline lookup yields CDR1 SGHVS and CDR2 FNYEAQ. The germline V and J ends were trimmed by 4 bases and 4 bases, with 8 bases remaining between them. The CDR3 region has the DNA TGTGCCAGCAGCTACCGAGAATACAATGAGCAGTTCTTC. This gives the protein CASSYREYNEQFF. The full variable domain, completed using reference TRBV7-6 and TRBJ2-1, is GAGVSQSPRYKVTKRGQDVALRCDPISGHVSLYWYRQALGQGPEFLTYFNYEAQQDKSGLPNDRFSAERPEGSISTLTIQRTEQRDSAMYRCASSYREYNEQFFGPGTRLTVL.

The chain recombines TRBV28 with TRBJ2-1; D is undetermined. CDR1 is MDHEN and CDR2 is SYDVKM in the germline V gene. Trimming took off 6 bases at V and 9 bases at J, with 15 bases between the two ends. This CDR3 comprises 13 residues. The CDR3 DNA reads TGTGCCAGCAGGCGGACGAGCTCGGTTGAGCAGTTCTTC. Translation gives CASRRTSSVEQFF.

The chain employs TRBV20-1 and TRBJ2-3; 11 bases line up with TRBD2. The J segment lost 5 bases and the V segment lost 4 bases, leaving 8 bases of the junction unmatched. This CDR3 is built from 15 residues. Looked up from germline, CDR1 is DFQATT and CDR2 is SNEGSKA (reference sequence). The CDR3 loop is CSATPASGRLDTQYF. DNA of the CDR3: TGCAGTGCTACCCCGGCTAGCGGGAGGTTAGATACGCAGTATTTT.

This clonotype showed up many times. This chain uses TRBV30 with TRBJ1-3, with D unresolved. Deletions cut 1 base from V and 7 bases from J, with 5 bases between. The germline CDR1 and CDR2 sequences are GTSNPN and SVGIG (reference sequence). This CDR3 spans 11 amino acids. The CDR3 DNA reads as TGTGCCTGGAGTGGGGGTAACACCATATATTTT. Amino acid sequence: CAWSGGNTIYF.